This is a list of T cell receptor beta chains from one sample in a study of vaccination and CD4 T cells after COVID-19. TCRdb fed the PCR reads into MiXCR, producing one record per CDR3 protein. The repertoire holds some 11,000 distinct CDR3 sequences, with roughly 48% as singletons. No antigens are known for them. Sequences were obtained from CD4+ T cells from blood, cultured in vitro. Receptors were obtained from a human donor who had recovered from COVID-19. Each CDR3 is given with its conserved first and last residue. The D gene is left open where the match is weak. A row's size may be missing; if present it is once, few, many or a size class.

clone_size d_call v_call cdr3_aa
- - TRBV19 CASSSGVLTEAFF
- - TRBV11-3 CASSLGRYEQYF
once TRBD2 TRBV5-1 CASSPRTGRILAGEDTQYF
- - TRBV6-2/TRBV6-3 CASGRRFYGYTF
- TRBD1 TRBV29-1 CSVAGTARNQPQHF
- - TRBV6-5 CASSSFPESQPQHF
once - TRBV5-6 CASGPTDTQYF
- - TRBV28 CAIHGGTDTQYF
- TRBD1 TRBV7-2 CASSPFRDRNGYTF
- - TRBV20-1 CSARWTGVRADTQYF
- - TRBV11-2 CASSHPAVRGGYTF
- TRBD1 TRBV2 CASSQGDRGYTF
- TRBD1 TRBV6-5 CASSSNPGQGHEQYF
- TRBD1 TRBV6-1 CASSGTGENIQYF
large - TRBV7-2 CASSLERSLFSWFF
- TRBD1 TRBV27 CASRAGQGNQPQHF
- - TRBV7-2 CASSLGKGYEQYF
- - TRBV15 CATSRVLDTQYF
few - TRBV20-1 CSAERRENTGELFF
- - TRBV11-2 CASSFRRDFAGNEQFF
- TRBD1 TRBV6-1 CASRTGSYNEQFF
- - TRBV6-2/TRBV6-3 CASSRGTPGDQPQHF
once TRBD2 TRBV30 CAWRGTLTSLPIGELFF
- - TRBV30 CACARRDTEAFF
- TRBD2 TRBV6-1 CASSGSSGSGTDTQYF
few - TRBV27 CASSPPGQYGYTF
- - TRBV7-7 CASASGSTDTQYF
- - TRBV29-1 CSVEQGGGRNTGELFF